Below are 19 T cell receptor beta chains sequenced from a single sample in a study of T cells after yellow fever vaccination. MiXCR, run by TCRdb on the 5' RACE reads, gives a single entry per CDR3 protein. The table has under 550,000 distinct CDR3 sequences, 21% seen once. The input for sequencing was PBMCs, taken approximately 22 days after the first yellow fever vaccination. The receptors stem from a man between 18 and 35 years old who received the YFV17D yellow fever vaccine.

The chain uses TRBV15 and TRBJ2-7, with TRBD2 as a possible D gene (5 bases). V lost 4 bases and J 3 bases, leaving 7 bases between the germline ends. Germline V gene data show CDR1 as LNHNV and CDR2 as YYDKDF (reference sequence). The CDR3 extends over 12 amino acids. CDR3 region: CATSMDFYEQYV. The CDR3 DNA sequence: TGTGCCACCAGCATGGACTTCTACGAGCAGTACGTC.

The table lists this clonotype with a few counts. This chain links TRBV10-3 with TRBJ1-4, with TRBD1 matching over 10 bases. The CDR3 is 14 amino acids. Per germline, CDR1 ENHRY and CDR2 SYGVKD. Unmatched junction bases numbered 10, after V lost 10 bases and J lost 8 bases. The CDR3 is CATEKDRGGEKLFF. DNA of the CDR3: TGTGCCACCGAAAAGGACAGGGGGGGCGAAAAACTGTTTTTT.

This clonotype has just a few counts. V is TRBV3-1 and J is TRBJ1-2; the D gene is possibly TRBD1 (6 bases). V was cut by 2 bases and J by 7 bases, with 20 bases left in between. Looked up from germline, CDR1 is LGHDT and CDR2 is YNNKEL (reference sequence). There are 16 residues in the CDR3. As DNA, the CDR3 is TGTGCCAGCAGCCAAAAGTGGCGGGGGGCACCAAGTGGCTACACCTTC. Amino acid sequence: CASSQKWRGAPSGYTF.

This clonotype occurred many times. This CDR3 is CASNDLAGGTDTQYF. The CDR3 nucleotides are TGCGCCAGCAACGATTTAGCGGGGGGGACAGATACGCAGTATTTT. J is TRBJ2-3 and V is TRBV5-1, with 11 bases matching TRBD2. The trim removed 6 bases at V and 3 bases at J, leaving 6 bases unmatched. Germline CDR1 is SGHRS and CDR2 is YFSETQ. The CDR3 sequence is 15 residues long.

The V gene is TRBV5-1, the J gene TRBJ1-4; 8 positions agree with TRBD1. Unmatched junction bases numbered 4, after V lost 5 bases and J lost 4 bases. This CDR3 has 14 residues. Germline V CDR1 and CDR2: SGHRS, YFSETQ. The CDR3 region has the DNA TGCGCCAGCAGTCCGGGACAGGATAATGAAAAACTGTTTTTT. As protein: CASSPGQDNEKLFF.

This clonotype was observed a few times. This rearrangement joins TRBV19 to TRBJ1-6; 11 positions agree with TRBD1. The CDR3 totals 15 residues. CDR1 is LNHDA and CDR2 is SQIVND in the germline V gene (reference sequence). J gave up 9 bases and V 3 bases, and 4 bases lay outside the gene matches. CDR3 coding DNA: TGTGCCAGTAGTATTCTCGGGACAGGGGGTTCACCCCTCCACTTT. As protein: CASSILGTGGSPLHF.

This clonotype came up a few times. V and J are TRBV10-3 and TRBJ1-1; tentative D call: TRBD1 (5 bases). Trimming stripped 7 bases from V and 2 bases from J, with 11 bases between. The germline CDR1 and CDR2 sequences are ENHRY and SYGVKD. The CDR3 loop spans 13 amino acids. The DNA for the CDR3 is TGTGCCATCAAAGACACAGGTAACACTGAAGCTTTCTTT. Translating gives CAIKDTGNTEAFF.

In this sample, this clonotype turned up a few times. The CDR3 coding sequence is TGTGCCATCAGTGAGTTCGGGGGGGAGAACACTGAAGCTTTCTTT. This codes for CAISEFGGENTEAFF. The chain joins TRBV10-3 to TRBJ1-1; a possible D gene is TRBD1 (5 bases). V was trimmed by 1 base and J by 1 base, leaving 10 bases between them. CDR3 length equals 15 residues. Germline CDR1 reads ENHRY; CDR2 reads SYGVKD.

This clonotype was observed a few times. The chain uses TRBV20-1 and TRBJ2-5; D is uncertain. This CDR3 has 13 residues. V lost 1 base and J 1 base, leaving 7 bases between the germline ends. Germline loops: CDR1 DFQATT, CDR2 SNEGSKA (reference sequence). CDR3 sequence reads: CSARGLLQETQYF. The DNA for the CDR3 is TGCAGTGCTAGAGGCCTACTCCAAGAGACCCAGTACTTC.

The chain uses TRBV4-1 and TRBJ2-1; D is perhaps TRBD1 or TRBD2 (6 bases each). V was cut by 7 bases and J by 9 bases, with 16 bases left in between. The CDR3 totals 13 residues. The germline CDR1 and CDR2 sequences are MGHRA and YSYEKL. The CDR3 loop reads CASKGEAVGEQFF. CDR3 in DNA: TGCGCCAGCAAGGGGGAGGCGGTTGGTGAGCAGTTCTTC.

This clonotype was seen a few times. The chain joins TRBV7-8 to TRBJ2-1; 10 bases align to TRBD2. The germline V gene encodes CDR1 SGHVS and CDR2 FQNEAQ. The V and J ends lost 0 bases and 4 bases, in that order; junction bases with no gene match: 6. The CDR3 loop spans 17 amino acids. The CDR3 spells CASSLAGAGGPYNEQFF. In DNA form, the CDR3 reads TGTGCCAGCAGCTTAGCGGGAGCGGGGGGGCCTTACAATGAGCAGTTCTTC. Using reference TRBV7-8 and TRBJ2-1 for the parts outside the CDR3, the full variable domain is GAGVSQSPRYKVAKRGQDVALRCDPISGHVSLFWYQQALGQGPEFLTYFQNEAQLDKSGLPSDRFFAERPEGSVSTLKIQRTQQEDSAVYLCASSLAGAGGPYNEQFFGPGTRLTVL.

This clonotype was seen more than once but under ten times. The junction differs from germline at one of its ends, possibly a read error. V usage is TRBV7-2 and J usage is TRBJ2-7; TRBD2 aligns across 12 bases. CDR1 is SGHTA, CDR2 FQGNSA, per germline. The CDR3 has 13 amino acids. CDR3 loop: CASSLGPSGGAFF. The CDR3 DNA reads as TGTGCCAGCAGCTTAGGCCCTAGCGGGGGGGCCTTCTTC.

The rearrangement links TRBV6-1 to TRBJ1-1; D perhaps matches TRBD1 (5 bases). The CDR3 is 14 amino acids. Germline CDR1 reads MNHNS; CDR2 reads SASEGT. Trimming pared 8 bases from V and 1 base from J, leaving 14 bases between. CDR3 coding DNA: TGTGCCAGCTGGGGATGGGGCGAGAACACTGAAGCTTTCTTT. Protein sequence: CASWGWGENTEAFF.

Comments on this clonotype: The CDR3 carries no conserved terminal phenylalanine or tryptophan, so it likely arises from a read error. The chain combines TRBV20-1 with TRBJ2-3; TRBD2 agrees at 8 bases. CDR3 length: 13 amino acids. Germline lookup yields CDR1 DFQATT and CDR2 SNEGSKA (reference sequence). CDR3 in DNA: TGCAGGCCAGGAGCGGGGGACACAGATACGCAGTATATT. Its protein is CRPGAGDTDTQYI.

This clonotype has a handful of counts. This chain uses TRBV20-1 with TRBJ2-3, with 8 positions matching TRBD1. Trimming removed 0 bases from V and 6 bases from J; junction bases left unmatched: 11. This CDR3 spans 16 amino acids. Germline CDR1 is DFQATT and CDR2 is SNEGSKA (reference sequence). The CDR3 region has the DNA TGCAGTGCTAGAGATCTCTGGCAGGGGGCGCGTGATACGCAGTATTTT. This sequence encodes CSARDLWQGARDTQYF.

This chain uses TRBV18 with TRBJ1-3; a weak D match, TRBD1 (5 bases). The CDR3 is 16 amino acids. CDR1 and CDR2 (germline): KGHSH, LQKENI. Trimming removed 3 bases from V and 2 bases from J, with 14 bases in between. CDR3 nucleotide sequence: TGTGCCAGCTCACCTTACCCGGGACGGACTGGAAACACCATATATTTT. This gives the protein CASSPYPGRTGNTIYF.

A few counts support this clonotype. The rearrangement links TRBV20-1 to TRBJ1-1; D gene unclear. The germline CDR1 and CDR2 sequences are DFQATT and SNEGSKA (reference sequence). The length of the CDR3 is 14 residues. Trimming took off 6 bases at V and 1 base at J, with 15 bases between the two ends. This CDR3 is CSARSWGSNTEAFF. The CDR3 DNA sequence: TGCAGTGCGAGATCGTGGGGATCGAACACTGAAGCTTTCTTT.

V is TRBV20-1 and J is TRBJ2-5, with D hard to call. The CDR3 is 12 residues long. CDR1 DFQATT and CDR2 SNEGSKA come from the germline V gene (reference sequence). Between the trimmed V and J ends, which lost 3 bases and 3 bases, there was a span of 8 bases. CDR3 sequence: CSASTEKETQYF. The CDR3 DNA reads TGCAGTGCTAGTACAGAGAAAGAGACCCAGTACTTC.

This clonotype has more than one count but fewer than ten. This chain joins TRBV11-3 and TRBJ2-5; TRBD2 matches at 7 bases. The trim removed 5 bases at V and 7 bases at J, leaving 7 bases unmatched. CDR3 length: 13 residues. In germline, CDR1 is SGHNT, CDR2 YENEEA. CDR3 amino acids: CASSPEPGGTQYF. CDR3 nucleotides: TGTGCCAGCAGCCCCGAACCGGGAGGGACCCAGTACTTC.